This T cell receptor beta chain was documented in a study of cytomegalovirus exposure and HLA in healthy donors. Study results and caveats: Earlier analysis found most TCR beta V segments productive about 87% or about 30% of the time.

This clone has more than one count but fewer than ten. As yet, its antigen is unknown. The PCR employed 60 Vbeta primers together with 13 Jbeta primers. This table comes from immunoSEQ multiplex PCR, and its TCRdb copy is limited to in-frame clones, with some not included. The data show a few hundred thousand clones, roughly four fifths seen once. The sequence was collected from a girl aged 10-17 years in good health and CMV-seronegative. Sequenced: PBMCs.

In nucleotides, the CDR3 is TGCGCCAGCAGCCGCCGGGACAGGCCAACTAATGAAAAACTGTTTTTT. This codes for CASSRRDRPTNEKLFF. The chain carries TRBV4-1 and TRBJ1-4, with 8 bases that match TRBD1. The ends lost 4 bases at V and 0 bases at J; junction bases unmatched: 4. Germline V lookup: CDR1 MGHRA, CDR2 YSYEKL. The CDR3 consists of 16 residues.